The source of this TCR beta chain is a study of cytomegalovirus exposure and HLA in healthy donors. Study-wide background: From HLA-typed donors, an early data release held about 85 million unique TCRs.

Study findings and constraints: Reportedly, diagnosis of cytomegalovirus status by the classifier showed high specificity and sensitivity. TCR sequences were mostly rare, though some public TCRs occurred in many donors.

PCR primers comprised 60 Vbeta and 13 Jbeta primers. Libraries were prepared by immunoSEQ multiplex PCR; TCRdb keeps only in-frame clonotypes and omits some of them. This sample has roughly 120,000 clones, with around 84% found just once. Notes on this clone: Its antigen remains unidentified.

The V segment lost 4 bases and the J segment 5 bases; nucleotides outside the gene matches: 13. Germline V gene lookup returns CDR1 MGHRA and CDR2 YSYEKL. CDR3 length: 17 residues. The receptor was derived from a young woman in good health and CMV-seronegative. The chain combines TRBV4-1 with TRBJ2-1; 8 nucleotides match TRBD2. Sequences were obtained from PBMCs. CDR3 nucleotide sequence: TGCGCCAGCAGCCTCCCATCGGGACTAGATCCGAACAATGAGCAGTTCTTC. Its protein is CASSLPSGLDPNNEQFF.